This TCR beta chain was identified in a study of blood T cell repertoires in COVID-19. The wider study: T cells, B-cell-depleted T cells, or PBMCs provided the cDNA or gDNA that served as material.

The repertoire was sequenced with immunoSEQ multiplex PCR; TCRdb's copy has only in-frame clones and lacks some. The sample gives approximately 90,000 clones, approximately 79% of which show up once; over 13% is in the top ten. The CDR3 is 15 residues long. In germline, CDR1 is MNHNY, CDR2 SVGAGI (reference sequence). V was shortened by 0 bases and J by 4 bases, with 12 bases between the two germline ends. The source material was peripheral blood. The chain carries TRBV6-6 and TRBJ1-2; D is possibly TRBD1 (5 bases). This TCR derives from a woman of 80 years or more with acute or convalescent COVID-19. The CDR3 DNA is TGTGCCAGCAGTTACTCGAATGGGGGGATCTATGGCTACACCTTC. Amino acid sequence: CASSYSNGGIYGYTF.